The rows below give T cell receptor beta chains drawn from one sample of a study of blood T cells in healthy people across ages. TCRdb reanalysed the 5' RACE reads using MiXCR and keeps one entry per CDR3 protein. The sample holds fewer than 2,000,000 distinct CDR3 sequences, 30% to 40% seen once. Sequencing was done on a sample of blood. These receptors were taken from a human donor in good health. The CDR3 runs from the conserved cysteine through the conserved F or W. The D gene is left open where the match is weak. Clone size is stated in some rows and not others, as once, few, many or a class when expanded.

>-|TRBV4-3|-|TRBJ2-3
CASSRDEYADTQYF
TGCGCCAGCAGCCGAGACGAGTATGCAGATACGCAGTATTTT
>TRBD1|TRBV2|-|TRBJ1-4
CASQGQGFGKLFF
TGCGCCAGCCAAGGACAGGGGTTTGGAAAACTGTTTTTT
>TRBD1|TRBV20-1|few|TRBJ2-7
CSASLIQSGQGVREQYF
TGCAGTGCTAGTCTAATCCAATCGGGACAGGGGGTACGCGAGCAGTACTTC
>-|TRBV3-1|few|TRBJ1-5
CASSQDSRPPQHF
TGTGCCAGCAGCCAAGATTCCCGACCGCCCCAGCATTTT
>TRBD1|TRBV29-1|-|TRBJ1-1
CSAYDRGEAFF
TGCAGCGCATATGACAGGGGTGAAGCTTTCTTT
>-|TRBV29-1|-|TRBJ2-3
CSVEDPSNTLDTQYF
TGCAGCGTTGAAGATCCCTCAAACACCCTAGATACGCAGTATTTT
>TRBD1|TRBV5-1|-|TRBJ1-1
CASSYSGTGKNTEAFF
TGCGCCAGCAGCTACTCCGGGACAGGGAAGAACACTGAAGCTTTCTTT
>-|TRBV25-1|few|TRBJ2-7
CASSELGKYEQYF
TGTGCCAGCAGTGAATTAGGAAAGTACGAGCAGTACTTC
>-|TRBV5-1|few|TRBJ2-7
CASSPEPGVYEQYF
TGCGCCAGCAGTCCTGAACCGGGGGTCTACGAGCAGTACTTC
>TRBD1|TRBV12-3/TRBV12-4|-|TRBJ2-3
CASSLSGTGATDTQYF
TGTGCCAGCAGTTTATCCGGGACAGGGGCCACAGATACGCAGTATTTT
>TRBD1|TRBV27|-|TRBJ1-2
CASSLSTGINYGYTF
TGTGCCAGCAGTCTCTCGACAGGGATTAACTATGGCTACACCTTC
>-|TRBV7-2|few|TRBJ2-7
CASSLQLSNYEQYF
TGTGCCAGCAGCTTACAATTGTCGAACTACGAGCAGTACTTC
>-|TRBV7-9|-|TRBJ2-3
CASSWQVGADTQYF
TGTGCCAGCAGCTGGCAGGTTGGTGCGGATACGCAGTATTTT
>-|TRBV7-2|few|TRBJ2-1
CASSLNGGAIEQFF
TGTGCCAGCAGCTTAAACGGCGGAGCAATTGAGCAGTTCTTC
>-|TRBV3-1|-|TRBJ2-4
CASSQENRDHEQYF
TGTGCCAGCAGCCAGGAAAACAGGGACCACGAGCAGTACTTT
>TRBD1|TRBV20-1|few|TRBJ1-2
CSARDRPGTGYGYTF
TGCAGTGCTAGAGACCGCCCCGGGACAGGCTATGGCTACACCTTC
>TRBD2|TRBV20-1|-|TRBJ2-1
CSARGTSRGEQFF
TGCAGTGCTCGGGGGACTAGCCGGGGTGAGCAGTTCTTC
>TRBD1|TRBV29-1|-|TRBJ1-2
CSVETAGGKGHTF
TGCAGCGTTGAAACGGCAGGGGGCAAGGGCCACACCTTC
>TRBD2|TRBV2|few|TRBJ2-7
CASRWPRTSGGAPTYEQYF
TGTGCCAGCAGGTGGCCGCGGACTAGCGGGGGGGCTCCCACTTACGAGCAGTACTTC
>-|TRBV7-9|-|TRBJ1-5
CASSSGTDQPQHF
TGTGCCAGCAGCTCGGGGACGGATCAGCCCCAGCATTTT
>-|TRBV28|few|TRBJ2-2
CASSLGEAGELFF
TGTGCCAGCAGTTTGGGGGAAGCCGGGGAGCTGTTTTTT
>TRBD1|TRBV11-2|-|TRBJ2-3
CASSIRGRQYF
TGTGCCAGCAGCATTAGGGGGCGGCAGTATTTT
>TRBD1|TRBV5-1|-|TRBJ2-3
CASSLEGTGVTDTQYF
TGCGCCAGCAGCTTGGAGGGGACAGGGGTCACAGATACGCAGTATTTT
>-|TRBV7-2|-|TRBJ1-2
CASSLTYTDYHNYGYTF
TGTGCCAGCAGCTTAACATACACAGACTACCACAACTATGGCTACACCTTC
>-|TRBV20-1|-|TRBJ2-1
CSARQGSREQFF
TGCAGTGCTAGACAAGGGTCGAGAGAGCAGTTCTTC
>-|TRBV12-3/TRBV12-4|few|TRBJ2-7
CASQRTPFYEQYF
TGTGCCAGCCAAAGGACCCCGTTCTACGAGCAGTACTTC
>TRBD1|TRBV20-1|-|TRBJ1-4
CSAFPFPGTGNEKLFF
TGCAGTGCTTTTCCCTTCCCTGGGACAGGGAATGAAAAACTGTTTTTT
>-|TRBV14|-|TRBJ2-7
CASSQVGPTYEQYF
TGTGCCAGCAGCCAAGTGGGGCCTACCTACGAGCAGTACTTC
>TRBD1|TRBV28|few|TRBJ2-7
CASRQQGSYEQYF
TGTGCCAGCAGACAACAGGGGTCCTACGAGCAGTACTTC
>-|TRBV6-5|-|TRBJ1-4
CASSCRQQYNEKLFF
TGTGCCAGCAGTTGCCGACAGCAATATAATGAAAAACTGTTTTTT
>TRBD1|TRBV4-1|few|TRBJ1-4
CASSQAPIESGTANEKLFF
TGCGCCAGCAGCCAAGCCCCAATCGAATCCGGGACAGCTAATGAAAAACTGTTTTTT
>TRBD1|TRBV27|-|TRBJ1-5
CASSHDRERPQHF
TGTGCCAGCAGTCATGACAGGGAACGGCCCCAGCATTTT
>-|TRBV27|-|TRBJ1-4
CASSLGSGYLEKLFF
TGTGCCAGCAGTCTAGGATCGGGGTATCTGGAAAAACTGTTTTTT
>-|TRBV11-1|-|TRBJ2-7
CASSLWVDGEQYF
TGTGCCAGCAGCTTATGGGTGGATGGCGAGCAGTACTTC
>TRBD1|TRBV12-3/TRBV12-4|few|TRBJ1-5
CASSLHGRGLNQPQHF
TGTGCCAGCAGCCTCCACGGCAGGGGGCTCAATCAGCCCCAGCATTTT
>-|TRBV11-2|-|TRBJ2-1
CASSSGGQEGRGNEQFF
TGTGCCAGCAGCTCCGGAGGACAGGAGGGCCGGGGGAATGAGCAGTTCTTC
>TRBD2|TRBV20-1|few|TRBJ2-1
CSAELAGGLYNEQFF
TGCAGTGCTGAACTAGCGGGGGGGCTCTACAATGAGCAGTTCTTC
>-|TRBV5-5|-|TRBJ2-1
CASSSVAGGVYNEQFF
TGTGCCAGCAGCTCCGTCGCAGGGGGGGTGTACAATGAGCAGTTCTTC
>-|TRBV24-1|few|TRBJ2-7
CATSDPGARYEQYF
TGTGCCACCAGTGACCCGGGGGCGCGATACGAGCAGTACTTC
>-|TRBV7-6|-|TRBJ2-7
CASSSYRGEEQYF
TGTGCCAGCAGCTCTTATAGAGGGGAAGAGCAGTACTTC
>-|TRBV7-2|few|TRBJ2-1
CATGGDYNEQFF
TGTGCCACCGGGGGCGATTACAATGAGCAGTTCTTC
>-|TRBV7-2|few|TRBJ2-3
CASSFNRAVDTQYF
TGTGCCAGCAGCTTCAACAGGGCTGTGGATACGCAGTATTTT
>-|TRBV11-2|-|TRBJ2-1
CASSTGWGAPNEQFF
TGTGCCAGCAGCACGGGGTGGGGGGCACCCAATGAGCAGTTCTTC
>-|TRBV12-3/TRBV12-4|-|TRBJ2-5
CASSSSAWGDRETQYF
TGTGCCAGCAGTTCATCGGCTTGGGGGGACCGAGAGACCCAGTACTTC
>-|TRBV7-2|few|TRBJ2-5
CASTGSGETQYF
TGTGCCAGTACAGGGAGCGGAGAGACCCAGTACTTC
>-|TRBV5-1|many|TRBJ2-5
CASSLVLGETQYF
TGCGCCAGCAGCTTAGTACTGGGAGAGACCCAGTACTTC